A selection of T cell receptor beta chains follows, all from one sample in a study of blood T cell repertoires in COVID-19. Profiling relied on immunoSEQ multiplex PCR, and the TCRdb table lists in-frame clones only, not all of them. The sample includes approximately 280,000 clones, around 85% seen only once; the top ten take about 2.5%. Sequenced input: PBMCs or T cells enriched from blood (not recorded which). The receptors shown here come from a woman aged 50 to 60 who had recovered from COVID-19. Both conserved end residues are part of each CDR3. The order of the fields is J gene, V gene, D gene, clone size, CDR3 DNA, CDR3 protein. D genes are given only for firm matches. Part of the rows lack a size; the others show once, few, many or a class for expanded clones.

j_gene: TRBJ2-1; v_gene: TRBV21-1; d_gene: -; abundance: once; CDR3nt: TGTGCCAGCAGCAAACCACCTCCGACTAGCAGCTCCTACAATGAGCAGTTCTTC; CDR3aa: CASSKPPPTSSSYNEQFF
j_gene: TRBJ2-5; v_gene: TRBV7-6; d_gene: TRBD1; abundance: -; CDR3nt: TGTGCCAGCAGCTCAGAACAGGGGCTCCAAGAGACCCAGTACTTC; CDR3aa: CASSSEQGLQETQYF
j_gene: TRBJ1-2; v_gene: TRBV29-1; d_gene: TRBD1; abundance: -; CDR3nt: TGCAGCGTTGAAGAAAACAGGGGGATAAGCTATGGCTACACCTTC; CDR3aa: CSVEENRGISYGYTF
j_gene: TRBJ1-2; v_gene: TRBV4-2; d_gene: -; abundance: many; CDR3nt: TGTGCCAGCAGGGCGGGGGAAGGAGGCTACACCTTC; CDR3aa: CASRAGEGGYTF
j_gene: TRBJ1-6; v_gene: TRBV6-2/TRBV6-3; d_gene: -; abundance: -; CDR3nt: TGTGCCAGCACCCCACGGGAGGGGTATTCACCCCTCCACTTT; CDR3aa: CASTPREGYSPLHF
j_gene: TRBJ2-7; v_gene: TRBV6-5; d_gene: -; abundance: -; CDR3nt: TGTGCCAGCAGTTACTGGACTGAACGGCACGAGCAGTACTTC; CDR3aa: CASSYWTERHEQYF
j_gene: TRBJ1-5; v_gene: TRBV28; d_gene: TRBD1; abundance: -; CDR3nt: TGTGCCAGCAGTTTCTACAGGGGGGGCGATCAGCCCCAGCATTTT; CDR3aa: CASSFYRGGDQPQHF
j_gene: TRBJ1-5; v_gene: TRBV9; d_gene: TRBD1; abundance: -; CDR3nt: TGTGCCAGCAGCCTAGGGACAGGGGGCAATCAGCCCCAGCATTTT; CDR3aa: CASSLGTGGNQPQHF
j_gene: TRBJ2-7; v_gene: TRBV28; d_gene: TRBD2; abundance: -; CDR3nt: TGTGCCAGCCGGGGGGGATACGAGCAGTACTTC; CDR3aa: CASRGGYEQYF
j_gene: TRBJ1-5; v_gene: TRBV20-1; d_gene: -; abundance: -; CDR3nt: TGCAGTGCTAGTCGTGGGGGCGTCGGTCAGCCCCAGCATTTT; CDR3aa: CSASRGGVGQPQHF
j_gene: TRBJ2-3; v_gene: TRBV6-5; d_gene: -; abundance: -; CDR3nt: TGTGCCAGCAGCGACCCCGGCGGAAGCACAGATACGCAGTATTTT; CDR3aa: CASSDPGGSTDTQYF
j_gene: TRBJ2-1; v_gene: TRBV4-2; d_gene: -; abundance: -; CDR3nt: TGTGCCAGCAGCTCATCTCAGTCTTACAATGAGCAGTTCTTC; CDR3aa: CASSSSQSYNEQFF
j_gene: TRBJ1-5; v_gene: TRBV18; d_gene: -; abundance: -; CDR3nt: TGTGCCAGCTCACCAAATATACAGGGAAATCAGCCCCAGCATTTT; CDR3aa: CASSPNIQGNQPQHF
j_gene: TRBJ1-1; v_gene: TRBV5-6; d_gene: -; abundance: few; CDR3nt: TGTGCCAGCAGCCCGCCGGGTCTGAACACTGAAGCTTTCTTT; CDR3aa: CASSPPGLNTEAFF
j_gene: TRBJ1-2; v_gene: TRBV12-3/TRBV12-4; d_gene: -; abundance: -; CDR3nt: TGTGCCAGCAGCCTCGGGGTTATCGATGGCTACACCTTC; CDR3aa: CASSLGVIDGYTF
j_gene: TRBJ2-7; v_gene: TRBV18; d_gene: TRBD2; abundance: -; CDR3nt: TGTGCCAGCTCACCAGCGAGCGGGGGGGCCTACGAGCAGTACTTC; CDR3aa: CASSPASGGAYEQYF
j_gene: TRBJ1-6; v_gene: TRBV3-1/TRBV3-2; d_gene: -; abundance: -; CDR3nt: TGTGCCAGCAGCCAAGGACGGGTTGACAGATTTCGTTCACCCCTCCACTTT; CDR3aa: CASSQGRVDRFRSPLHF
j_gene: TRBJ2-3; v_gene: TRBV5-6; d_gene: TRBD2; abundance: -; CDR3nt: TGTGCCAGCAGCTTGTTAGCGGGGGGGACGGGCACAGATACGCAGTATTTT; CDR3aa: CASSLLAGGTGTDTQYF
j_gene: TRBJ1-2; v_gene: TRBV30; d_gene: -; abundance: -; CDR3nt: TGTGCCTGGAGTGCTTTCTTAGGGGATGGCTACACCTTC; CDR3aa: CAWSAFLGDGYTF
j_gene: TRBJ1-1; v_gene: TRBV28; d_gene: -; abundance: -; CDR3nt: TGTGCCAGCAGTTTTTCAGGGAGCGGGGCGAACACTGAAGCTTTCTTT; CDR3aa: CASSFSGSGANTEAFF
j_gene: TRBJ2-5; v_gene: TRBV27; d_gene: TRBD1; abundance: -; CDR3nt: TGTGCCAGCTCCGGGACAGGACGGGGGACCCAGTACTTC; CDR3aa: CASSGTGRGTQYF
j_gene: TRBJ1-3; v_gene: TRBV6-2/TRBV6-3; d_gene: -; abundance: -; CDR3nt: TGTGCCAGCAGCCAGAGCTCTGGAAACACCATATATTTT; CDR3aa: CASSQSSGNTIYF
j_gene: TRBJ2-1; v_gene: TRBV29-1; d_gene: TRBD2; abundance: -; CDR3nt: TGCAGCGTCGCCAGAAGCGGGAGCCCCAACAATGAGCAGTTCTTC; CDR3aa: CSVARSGSPNNEQFF
j_gene: TRBJ2-5; v_gene: TRBV6-5; d_gene: TRBD2; abundance: -; CDR3nt: TGTGCCAGCAGTAACAGGGGACTAGCAGGAGAGACCCAGTACTTC; CDR3aa: CASSNRGLAGETQYF
j_gene: TRBJ1-2; v_gene: TRBV24-1; d_gene: -; abundance: -; CDR3nt: TGTGCCACCAGTGGCCCCACCAACAGCTATGGCTACACCTTC; CDR3aa: CATSGPTNSYGYTF
j_gene: TRBJ2-7; v_gene: TRBV4-1; d_gene: TRBD2; abundance: few; CDR3nt: TGCGCCAGCAGCCAAGATGCTAGCGGGGGTACTTTTGTGTACGAGCAGTACTTC; CDR3aa: CASSQDASGGTFVYEQYF
j_gene: TRBJ1-2; v_gene: TRBV4-2; d_gene: -; abundance: -; CDR3nt: TGTGCCAGCAGCCAAGATTTTGGCAGGGAAGACTATGGCTACACCTTC; CDR3aa: CASSQDFGREDYGYTF
j_gene: TRBJ2-3; v_gene: TRBV25-1; d_gene: -; abundance: -; CDR3nt: TGTGCCAGCAGTGAATTTACGGGGGGCGCTCGGGATACGCAGTATTTT; CDR3aa: CASSEFTGGARDTQYF
j_gene: TRBJ1-6; v_gene: TRBV5-4; d_gene: TRBD1; abundance: few; CDR3nt: TGTGCCAGCAGCCCGGACGGACAGGGCAATAATTCACCCCTCCACTTT; CDR3aa: CASSPDGQGNNSPLHF
j_gene: TRBJ1-1; v_gene: TRBV19; d_gene: -; abundance: few; CDR3nt: TGTGCCAGTATGGTAGGGCTGGCGGGCACTGAAGCTTTCTTT; CDR3aa: CASMVGLAGTEAFF
j_gene: TRBJ1-2; v_gene: TRBV3-1/TRBV3-2; d_gene: -; abundance: -; CDR3nt: TGTGCCAGCAGCGTTCGAGGCGGGGCAGACTCCTCCTATGGCTACACCTTC; CDR3aa: CASSVRGGADSSYGYTF
j_gene: TRBJ2-7; v_gene: TRBV2; d_gene: TRBD1; abundance: -; CDR3nt: TGTGCCAGCAGTGAAGCTGGGGCAGGGGGAAGGGACGAGCAGTACTTC; CDR3aa: CASSEAGAGGRDEQYF
j_gene: TRBJ1-6; v_gene: TRBV28; d_gene: -; abundance: -; CDR3nt: TGTGCCAGCACCTCTCCATCGGAGCATTCACCCCTCCACTTT; CDR3aa: CASTSPSEHSPLHF
j_gene: TRBJ2-7; v_gene: TRBV4-1; d_gene: TRBD2; abundance: -; CDR3nt: TGCGCCAGCAGCCAACCGGGACTAGCTTACGAGCAGTACTTC; CDR3aa: CASSQPGLAYEQYF
j_gene: TRBJ2-7; v_gene: TRBV2; d_gene: -; abundance: few; CDR3nt: TGTGCCAGCAGGGCAGGGTCCTACGAGCAGTACTTC; CDR3aa: CASRAGSYEQYF
j_gene: TRBJ2-2; v_gene: TRBV11-2; d_gene: -; abundance: few; CDR3nt: TGTGCCAGCAGCTTAGTAGGAGGGAACACCGGGGAGCTGTTTTTT; CDR3aa: CASSLVGGNTGELFF
j_gene: TRBJ1-5; v_gene: TRBV30; d_gene: -; abundance: once; CDR3nt: TGTGCCTGGAGTGTATTCGCGGGGGCCCAGCATTTT; CDR3aa: CAWSVFAGAQHF
j_gene: TRBJ2-7; v_gene: TRBV6-5; d_gene: TRBD2; abundance: -; CDR3nt: TGTGCCAGCACTCACGGGGGAGGGAACCACGAGCAGTACTTC; CDR3aa: CASTHGGGNHEQYF
j_gene: TRBJ1-1; v_gene: TRBV7-2; d_gene: -; abundance: once; CDR3nt: TGTGCCAGCAGCTTTCATGGGGCCCCCACTGAAGCTTTCTTT; CDR3aa: CASSFHGAPTEAFF
j_gene: TRBJ1-3; v_gene: TRBV28; d_gene: -; abundance: -; CDR3nt: TGTGCCAGCAGACCCGACATGTCTGGAAACACCATATATTTT; CDR3aa: CASRPDMSGNTIYF
j_gene: TRBJ2-5; v_gene: TRBV5-1; d_gene: TRBD2; abundance: -; CDR3nt: TGCGCCAGCAGCCCGGGACTAGCGGGAGTTGGGGAGACCCAGTACTTC; CDR3aa: CASSPGLAGVGETQYF
j_gene: TRBJ2-1; v_gene: TRBV9; d_gene: TRBD1; abundance: -; CDR3nt: TGTGCCAGCAGCAAAGGGGACAGTGGGAATGAGCAGTTCTTC; CDR3aa: CASSKGDSGNEQFF
j_gene: TRBJ1-1; v_gene: TRBV7-3; d_gene: -; abundance: -; CDR3nt: TGTGCCAGCAGCTTAACTGGTACAGGAACGAACACTGAAGCTTTCTTT; CDR3aa: CASSLTGTGTNTEAFF
j_gene: TRBJ2-2; v_gene: TRBV6-5; d_gene: -; abundance: -; CDR3nt: TGTGCCAGCAGCGCAGGGGTGGCCGGGGAGCTGTTTTTT; CDR3aa: CASSAGVAGELFF
j_gene: TRBJ2-5; v_gene: TRBV15; d_gene: TRBD1; abundance: -; CDR3nt: TGTGCCACCAGCAGGGTCAGGGGGCAAGAGACCCAGTACTTC; CDR3aa: CATSRVRGQETQYF
j_gene: TRBJ1-1; v_gene: TRBV28; d_gene: TRBD1; abundance: -; CDR3nt: TGTGCCAGCAGTTCCCGCTTCTACAGGGGGCCCACCTCCCTTGAAGCTTTCTTT; CDR3aa: CASSSRFYRGPTSLEAFF
j_gene: TRBJ1-4; v_gene: TRBV13; d_gene: -; abundance: -; CDR3nt: TGTGCCAGCAGCTTAGGCTTCGCAACTAATGAAAAACTGTTTTTT; CDR3aa: CASSLGFATNEKLFF
j_gene: TRBJ1-1; v_gene: TRBV7-9; d_gene: -; abundance: -; CDR3nt: TGTGCCAGCATTCGAACAGAAATCATGAACACTGAAGCTTTCTTT; CDR3aa: CASIRTEIMNTEAFF
j_gene: TRBJ2-5; v_gene: TRBV5-1; d_gene: -; abundance: -; CDR3nt: TGCGCCAGCAGCTTGACGAGGGGACAACAAGAGACCCAGTACTTC; CDR3aa: CASSLTRGQQETQYF
j_gene: TRBJ1-6; v_gene: TRBV2; d_gene: -; abundance: -; CDR3nt: TGTGCCAGCAGTGCGCTTAACGGGGGAGATTCACCCCTCCACTTT; CDR3aa: CASSALNGGDSPLHF
j_gene: TRBJ1-2; v_gene: TRBV9; d_gene: -; abundance: -; CDR3nt: TGTGCCAGCAGCGCCCGGGAGGGTTACTATGGCTACACCTTC; CDR3aa: CASSAREGYYGYTF
j_gene: TRBJ1-6; v_gene: TRBV7-2; d_gene: TRBD1; abundance: -; CDR3nt: TGTGCCAGCAGCTTAGATCAGGGGGTGGCTTCACCCCTCCACTTT; CDR3aa: CASSLDQGVASPLHF
j_gene: TRBJ2-3; v_gene: TRBV4-2; d_gene: TRBD2; abundance: -; CDR3nt: TGTGCCAGCAGCCAAAGACTAGCGGGTGGTAGAGATACGCAGTATTTT; CDR3aa: CASSQRLAGGRDTQYF
j_gene: TRBJ2-7; v_gene: TRBV7-2; d_gene: TRBD2; abundance: -; CDR3nt: TGTGCCAGCAGTTACGGGACTAGAATGCTCTACGAGCAGTACTTC; CDR3aa: CASSYGTRMLYEQYF
j_gene: TRBJ1-3; v_gene: TRBV4-1; d_gene: -; abundance: -; CDR3nt: TGCGCCAGCAGCCGAGTCAGGAACTCGGGAAACACCATATATTTT; CDR3aa: CASSRVRNSGNTIYF
j_gene: TRBJ1-2; v_gene: TRBV9; d_gene: TRBD1; abundance: -; CDR3nt: TGTGCCAGCAGCGCCCTCGGGACAGCTAACTATGGCTACACCTTC; CDR3aa: CASSALGTANYGYTF
j_gene: TRBJ2-5; v_gene: TRBV9; d_gene: TRBD1; abundance: -; CDR3nt: TGTGCCAGCAGCGTAAGAGGGACAGGGTCGGAGACCCAGTACTTC; CDR3aa: CASSVRGTGSETQYF
j_gene: TRBJ1-1; v_gene: TRBV24-1; d_gene: -; abundance: -; CDR3nt: TGTGCCACCAGTGATTTTTCAGAAGGGATCCTAGCCCACACAATAGGAAACACTGAAGCTTTCTTT; CDR3aa: CATSDFSEGILAHTIGNTEAFF
j_gene: TRBJ2-3; v_gene: TRBV6-5; d_gene: TRBD2; abundance: -; CDR3nt: TGTGCCAGCAGTTACGCTAGCGGGGTCAGCACAGATACGCAGTATTTT; CDR3aa: CASSYASGVSTDTQYF
j_gene: TRBJ2-7; v_gene: TRBV28; d_gene: -; abundance: -; CDR3nt: TGTGCCAGCAGTTTCCGGGGATACTTCTCCTACGAGCAGTACTTC; CDR3aa: CASSFRGYFSYEQYF